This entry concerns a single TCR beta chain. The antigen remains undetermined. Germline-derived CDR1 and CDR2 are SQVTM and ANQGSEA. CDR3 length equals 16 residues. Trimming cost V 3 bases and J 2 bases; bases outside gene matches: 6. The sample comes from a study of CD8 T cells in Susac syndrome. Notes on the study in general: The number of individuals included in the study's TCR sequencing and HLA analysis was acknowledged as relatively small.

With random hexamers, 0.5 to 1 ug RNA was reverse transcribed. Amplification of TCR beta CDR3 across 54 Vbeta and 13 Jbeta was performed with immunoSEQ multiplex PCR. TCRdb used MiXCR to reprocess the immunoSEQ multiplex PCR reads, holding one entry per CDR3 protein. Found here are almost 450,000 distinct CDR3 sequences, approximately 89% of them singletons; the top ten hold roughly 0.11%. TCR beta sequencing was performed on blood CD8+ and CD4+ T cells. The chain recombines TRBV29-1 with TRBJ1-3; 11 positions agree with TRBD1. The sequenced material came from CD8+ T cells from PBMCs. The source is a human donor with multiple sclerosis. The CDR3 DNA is TGCAGCGTTGAGCTGTCGGACAGGGGGCCTGGAAACACCATATATTTT. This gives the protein CSVELSDRGPGNTIYF.